The entry below describes one TCR beta chain. Its target is unknown. The data are from a study of tumor and adjacent non-tumor tissue in lung cancer. About the study: There were some 11 adenocarcinoma, a couple of squamous cell carcinoma and 1 small cell lung cancer cases. Aged about 30 to 76 years, patients included roughly ten men and 4 to 6 women with stage I to III disease.

General observations from the study: Tumor repertoires had a smaller top 100 clone share than normal lung.

Germline V CDR1 and CDR2: MRHNA, SNTAGT. The CDR3 length is 12 residues. V shed 7 bases and J shed 2 bases, with 5 bases lying between them. This sample's RNA came from whole unsorted tissue. Distant lung tissue was collected more than 3 cm away from the tumor edge. Between August and November 2014, newly diagnosed, chemotherapy-naive lung cancer patients underwent thoracic surgery in China. A modified ARM-PCR protocol with three rounds of nested PCR amplified TCRbeta. From the multiplex PCR reads, TCRdb called clonotypes with MiXCR, one entry per CDR3 protein. The sample records some 80,000 distinct CDR3 sequences, over 65% being singletons.

The TCR sequence derives from a man between 65 and 80 years old with non-small cell lung cancer. This chain connects TRBV6-4 to TRBJ2-2; D uncertain. Material: distant non-tumor lung tissue. CDR3 nucleotides: TGTGCCAGCACGAGTAACACCGGGGAGCTGTTTTTT. Its translation is CASTSNTGELFF.